The 18 T cell receptor beta chains listed next were all sequenced from one sample in a study of T cell repertoires in cytomegalovirus infection. No antigens are known for them. TCRdb fed the reads into MiXCR, producing one record per CDR3 protein. The sample includes approximately 140,000 distinct CDR3 sequences, more than 20% of them seen just once. What was sequenced was PBMCs, sequenced either directly or after in vitro stimulation (not recorded which). These receptors were collected from a human donor in good health (CMV status not recorded). Some clones in this sample may be carry-over from other donors' samples.

The chain is built from TRBV7-2 and TRBJ2-2; TRBD1 is a possible D gene (6 bases). The germline V gene has CDR1 SGHTA and CDR2 FQGNSA. V was trimmed by 5 bases and J by 5 bases, leaving 15 bases between them. This CDR3 region has 15 residues. The DNA for the CDR3 is TGTGCCAGCAGCACCGCGAACAGGGTGACCGGGGAGCTGTTTTTT. This translates into CASSTANRVTGELFF.

The sample holds a few counts of this clonotype. The chain employs TRBV12-3 or TRBV12-4 and TRBJ2-4; maybe TRBD2 (6 bases). CDR3 length: 16 residues. V shed 6 bases and J shed 0 bases, with 15 bases lying between them. CDR3 in DNA: TGTGCCAGCAGCCCCGGGGGTAGCCTAGCCAAAAACATTCAGTACTTC. Translating gives CASSPGGSLAKNIQYF.

CDR3 DNA: TGTGCCAGCAGTCAAACCTACGAGCAGTACTTC. Translation gives CASSQTYEQYF. The chain carries TRBV6-2 or TRBV6-3 and TRBJ2-7, with D unresolved. CDR1 and CDR2 (germline): MNHEY, SVGEGT. The V and J ends lost 5 bases and 2 bases respectively, with 4 bases between them. This CDR3 spans 11 amino acids.

This clonotype showed up just a few times. The CDR3 spells CASTPGTGVFATQYF. The CDR3 DNA reads as TGTGCCAGCACCCCCGGGACAGGGGTTTTTGCTACGCAGTATTTT. The chain couples TRBV12-3 or TRBV12-4 to TRBJ2-3, with TRBD1 matching 10 bases. The CDR3 covers 15 residues. V shed 7 bases, J shed 8 bases, and the junction held 12 bases outside the gene matches.

J is TRBJ1-5 and V is TRBV20-1; no reliable D call. Germline CDR1 DFQATT, CDR2 SNEGSKA (reference sequence). CDR3 length: 12 amino acids. Trimming stripped 6 bases from V and 0 bases from J, with 6 bases between. The CDR3 is CSAGDSNQPQHF. In DNA, the CDR3 is TGCAGTGCAGGAGATAGCAATCAGCCCCAGCATTTT.

This clonotype was picked up many times. CDR3 bases: TGTGCCAGCAGCTTAGGAGGGCGATACCCAGATACGCAGTATTTT. Its translation is CASSLGGRYPDTQYF. The chain uses TRBV7-9 and TRBJ2-3; perhaps TRBD2 as D (5 bases). This CDR3 spans 15 amino acids. Looked up from germline, CDR1 is SEHNR and CDR2 is FQNEAQ (reference sequence). Trimming took off 1 base at V and 4 bases at J, with 12 bases between the two ends.

Many counts were recorded for this clonotype. V and J are TRBV7-2 and TRBJ2-1; no firm D call. V lost 3 bases and J 7 bases, leaving 16 bases between the germline ends. The CDR3 is 15 residues long. The germline V gene encodes CDR1 SGHTA and CDR2 FQGNSA. The CDR3 sequence is CASSLKFGERNEQFF. Written as DNA, the CDR3 is TGTGCCAGCAGCTTGAAGTTTGGAGAGAGGAATGAGCAGTTCTTC.

J is TRBJ2-3 and V is TRBV4-3, with D uncertain. V was pared by 5 bases and J by 1 base, with 13 bases between. The CDR3 has 15 amino acids. CDR1 is LGHNA and CDR2 is YSLEER in the germline V gene. In DNA form, the CDR3 reads TGCGCCAGCAGCGGGCGATTTGTAGGCACAGATACGCAGTATTTT. Protein: CASSGRFVGTDTQYF.

The rearrangement joins TRBV2 to TRBJ1-2; 8 positions agree with TRBD1. Trimming cost V 4 bases and J 3 bases; bases outside gene matches: 4. CDR3 length equals 14 residues. Germline V gene sequence: CDR1 SNHLY, CDR2 FYNNEI. The DNA of the CDR3 is TGTGCCAGCAGTGCGGCAGGGGGCGACTATGGCTACACCTTC. Translation gives CASSAAGGDYGYTF. The full variable domain, rest sourced from reference TRBV2 and TRBJ1-2, is EPEVTQTPSHQVTQMGQEVILRCVPISNHLYFYWYRQILGQKVEFLVSFYNNEISEKSEIFDDQFSVERPDGSNFTLKIRSTKLEDSAMYFCASSAAGGDYGYTFGSGTRLTVV.

V is TRBV6-2 or TRBV6-3 and J is TRBJ1-1, with a weak D call TRBD1 (6 bases). Looked up from germline, CDR1 is MNHEY and CDR2 is SVGEGT. CDR3 length: 15 residues. The germline V and J ends were trimmed by 6 bases and 1 base, with 15 bases remaining between them. CDR3 bases: TGTGCCAGCAGAATTACCGGGACACAGAACACTGAAGCTTTCTTT. Translating gives CASRITGTQNTEAFF.

In its sample, this clonotype was seen once. The V call is TRBV28, the J call TRBJ1-5, with 8 positions matching TRBD1. This CDR3 has 17 residues. In germline, CDR1 is MDHEN, CDR2 SYDVKM. Trimming removed 5 bases from V and 5 bases from J; junction bases left unmatched: 14. The chain's CDR3 is CASSTSRDRGWDQPQHF. The DNA of the CDR3 is TGTGCCAGCAGTACCTCCAGAGACAGGGGTTGGGATCAGCCCCAGCATTTT.

The chain links TRBV5-6 to TRBJ2-3, with D tentatively TRBD1 or TRBD2 (5 bases each). The germline V and J ends were trimmed by 4 bases and 9 bases, with 12 bases remaining between them. The CDR3 covers 12 residues. CDR1 and CDR2 from the germline V gene are SGHDT and YYEEEE. Here the CDR3 reads CASSKGPRTQYF. CDR3 nucleotides: TGTGCCAGCAGCAAGGGACCTCGGACGCAGTATTTT. The variable domain in full, completed from reference TRBV5-6 and TRBJ2-3, reads DAGVTQSPTHLIKTRGQQVTLRCSPKSGHDTVSWYQQALGQGPQFIFQYYEEEERQRGNFPDRFSGHQFPNYSSELNVNALLLGDSALYLCASSKGPRTQYFGPGTRLTVL.

This clonotype came up many times. J is TRBJ2-5 and V is TRBV7-2; D possibly corresponds to TRBD1 (7 bases). The CDR3 spans 14 residues. CDR1 SGHTA and CDR2 FQGNSA come from the germline V gene. V was trimmed by 3 bases and J by 2 bases, leaving 10 bases between them. DNA of the CDR3: TGTGCCAGCAGCTTTGCAGGGGGGCAAGAGACCCAGTACTTC. Encoded protein: CASSFAGGQETQYF.

V gene TRBV27 combines with J gene TRBJ1-1; D remains ambiguous. The V and J ends lost 1 base and 5 bases respectively, with 14 bases between them. This CDR3 has 15 amino acids. Germline CDR1 is MNHEY and CDR2 is SMNVEV (reference sequence). The CDR3 DNA is TGTGCCAGCAGTTTATTAGATACCTCAGGAACTGAAGCTTTCTTT. It encodes CASSLLDTSGTEAFF.

This sequence joins TRBV5-4 and TRBJ1-6, with D possibly TRBD1 on 6 matching bases. The length of the CDR3 is 15 residues. Deletions cut 0 bases from V and 7 bases from J, with 11 bases between. The germline CDR1 and CDR2 sequences are SGHNT and YYREEE (reference sequence). CDR3 sequence reads: CASSLVGGGNSPLHF. As DNA, the CDR3 is TGTGCCAGCAGCTTGGTGGGGGGCGGCAATTCACCCCTCCACTTT.

The genes are TRBV2 and TRBJ2-1; D gene uncertain. V was pared by 7 bases and J by 1 base, with 8 bases between. This CDR3 is 13 amino acids long. Germline CDR1 and CDR2: SNHLY and FYNNEI. For the CDR3, the DNA is TGTGCCAGCACCACTGAGTCCTACAATGAGCAGTTCTTC. Amino acids: CASTTESYNEQFF. Variable domain in full (rest from reference TRBV2 and TRBJ2-1): EPEVTQTPSHQVTQMGQEVILRCVPISNHLYFYWYRQILGQKVEFLVSFYNNEISEKSEIFDDQFSVERPDGSNFTLKIRSTKLEDSAMYFCASTTESYNEQFFGPGTRLTVL.

The genes are TRBV28 and TRBJ1-5; D might be TRBD1 (5 bases). The CDR3 consists of 15 residues. The germline gives CDR1 MDHEN, CDR2 SYDVKM. V lost 7 bases to trimming and J lost 3 bases, with 16 bases between them. CDR3: CASKRGRQNNQPQHF. CDR3 bases: TGTGCCAGCAAAAGAGGAAGACAGAACAATCAGCCCCAGCATTTT.

The chain combines TRBV7-2 with TRBJ2-7; a possible D gene is TRBD2 (7 bases). V shed 0 bases and J shed 5 bases, with 14 bases lying between them. The CDR3 runs to 15 residues. The germline CDR1 and CDR2 sequences are SGHTA and FQGNSA. The CDR3 reads CASSLARGAMNEQYF. For the CDR3, the DNA is TGTGCCAGCAGCTTAGCTCGGGGGGCGATGAACGAGCAGTACTTC.